This T cell receptor (beta chain) stems from a study of post-analysis software for immune sequencing data. Findings of the study overall: Controls had lower frequencies than patients of four or five TRBV segments, which included TRBV5-6, TRBV5-1 and TRBV20-1.

V lost 6 bases to trimming and J lost 4 bases; unmatched junction nucleotides: 6. Germline assignment: CDR1 MNHEY and CDR2 SVGAGI. The CDR3 sequence is 14 residues long. Sequencing libraries made from TCR beta cDNA carried unique molecular identifiers. Input amounts of about 0.85 to 10 million T cells were used. These gave about 500,000 cDNA molecules, so each molecule approximated one T cell. MiXCR, applied by TCRdb to the PCR reads, yields one record per CDR3 protein. The sample lists hundreds of thousands of distinct CDR3 sequences, less than 35% occurring once. This clonotype was counted a few times. Its antigen is not identified.

The chain is built from TRBV6-5 and TRBJ2-1; 7 positions match TRBD2. The clonotype originates from a girl aged 10 to 17 with multiple sclerosis. Sequencing was performed on blood. The CDR3 spells CASRWREKYNEQFF. DNA for the CDR3: TGTGCCAGCAGGTGGCGGGAGAAATACAATGAGCAGTTCTTC.